This record looks at one T cell receptor (beta chain) sequence and its context. Its antigen is currently unknown. This sample was taken from a study of graft-versus-host responses after intestinal transplantation. On the study more broadly: In this cohort, recipients had multivisceral, liver-intestinal, or isolated intestinal transplants. The whole recipient group had anti-thymocyte globulin induction followed by tacrolimus and steroids for roughly three years. Overall study findings and caveats: Detected in recipient marrow were GvH clones, some of which were first observed in ileum or blood.

This CDR3 has 13 residues. Germline V CDR1 and CDR2: GTSNPN, SVGIG (reference sequence). V lost 0 bases to trimming and J lost 4 bases, with 10 bases between them. Data came from immunoSEQ multiplex PCR; TCRdb stores just in-frame clones and leaves some out. The sample has some 90,000 clones; around 92% are singletons. The chain is built from TRBV30 and TRBJ2-7, with D possibly TRBD1 on 5 matching bases. The receptor was derived from a human donor who was the organ donor for an intestinal transplant. The source was unstimulated CD8+ T cells sorted from spleen or lymph node cells, collected before transplant. CDR3 residues: CAWSVGQGYEQYF. DNA for the CDR3: TGTGCCTGGAGTGTCGGGCAGGGTTACGAGCAGTACTTC. Using reference TRBV30 and TRBJ2-7 for the parts outside the CDR3, the full variable domain is SQTIHQWPATLVQPVGSPLSLECTVEGTSNPNLYWYRQAAGRGLQLLFYSVGIGQISSEVPQNLSASRPQDRQFILSSKKLLLSDSGFYLCAWSVGQGYEQYFGPGTRLTVT.